These 2 T cell receptor beta chains originate from one sample sequenced in a study of cytomegalovirus exposure and HLA in healthy donors. 60 Vbeta and 13 Jbeta primers were used in PCR. Libraries were prepared by immunoSEQ multiplex PCR; TCRdb keeps only in-frame clonotypes and omits some of them. This sample carries just under 80,000 clones, over 65% of them seen once, and the ten largest clones take approximately 4.5%. Sequencing was carried out using PBMCs. These receptors were taken from a man between 40 and 49 years old in good health and CMV-seronegative.

The V gene is TRBV6-1, the J gene TRBJ1-2, with a possible D match to TRBD1 (5 bases). CDR3 length: 16 amino acids. V lost 4 bases to trimming and J lost 2 bases, with 17 bases between them. The V gene's germline CDR1 is MNHNS and CDR2 SASEGT. The CDR3 DNA reads TGTGCCAGCAGTGGGGGGGGGAAAGCGCCGAACTATGGCTACACCTTC. It yields the protein CASSGGGKAPNYGYTF.

The rearrangement uses TRBV6-5 and TRBJ2-5, with 7 positions matching TRBD2. The end of the DNA fits TRBJ2-7 better, so the J call may be wrong. This CDR3 is built from 13 residues. CDR1 is MNHEY and CDR2 is SVGAGI in the germline V gene. DNA of the CDR3: TGTGCCAGCGGCGCTAGCGGACCCTACGAGCAGTACTTC. This encodes CASGASGPYEQYF.